Below, 15 T cell receptor beta chains from the same sample are listed, as sequenced in a study of cytomegalovirus exposure and HLA in healthy donors. PCR primers comprised 60 Vbeta and 13 Jbeta primers. Profiled with immunoSEQ multiplex PCR; TCRdb holds only in-frame clones, not every one. The sample consists of roughly 110,000 clones, roughly 69% of them appearing once. The sequenced material came from PBMCs. These receptors were collected from a woman in her thirties in good health and CMV-seronegative.

This rearrangement joins TRBV30 to TRBJ2-7; 10 bases align to TRBD2. After removal of 3 bases from V and 2 bases from J, the junction contained 4 bases not matched to a gene. The CDR3 loop spans 14 amino acids. CDR1 and CDR2 (germline): GTSNPN, SVGIG (reference sequence). In DNA form, the CDR3 reads TGTGCCTGGAGCGCTAGCGGGAGTACCTACGAGCAGTACTTC. Translating it yields CAWSASGSTYEQYF.

The chain employs TRBV2 and TRBJ2-1, with 9 bases identical to TRBD1. Germline V gene lookup returns CDR1 SNHLY and CDR2 FYNNEI. There are 14 residues in the CDR3. The ends lost 9 bases at V and 9 bases at J; junction bases unmatched: 12. This CDR3 is CASTSGQGMGEQFF. The DNA of the CDR3 is TGTGCCAGTACTTCCGGACAGGGGATGGGTGAGCAGTTCTTC.

This sequence joins TRBV28 and TRBJ2-1; a possible D gene is TRBD2 (6 bases). This CDR3 comprises 16 residues. CDR1 and CDR2 (germline): MDHEN, SYDVKM. Trimming shortened V by 6 bases and J by 0 bases, and 15 bases separated the two germline ends. The CDR3 region has the DNA TGTGCCAGCAGCCCCCTTAGCGGCCACTCCTACAATGAGCAGTTCTTC. Protein product: CASSPLSGHSYNEQFF.

The chain combines TRBV10-3 with TRBJ2-1, with 11 bases that match TRBD2. V shed 6 bases, J shed 8 bases, and the junction held 6 bases outside the gene matches. The CDR3 has 14 amino acids. Per the germline V gene, CDR1 is ENHRY and CDR2 is SYGVKD. The CDR3 coding sequence is TGTGCCATCAGCACTAGCGGGAGTCTTTATGAGCAGTTCTTC. Amino acids: CAISTSGSLYEQFF.

A remark on this clone: Distinct nucleotide sequences in the sample also encode this CDR3. The rearrangement links TRBV5-1 to TRBJ1-5; 7 bases fit TRBD1. The CDR3 is 13 amino acids. From germline, CDR1 is SGHRS and CDR2 YFSETQ. The junction had 5 bases not matched to a gene; V was cut back by 4 bases and J by 7 bases. The DNA of the CDR3 is TGCGCCAGCAGCCCACAGGGGAACCAGCCCCAGCATTTT. This sequence encodes CASSPQGNQPQHF.

This clone was detected only a few times. The chain combines TRBV7-9 with TRBJ1-3; 10 bases fit TRBD1. Unmatched junction bases numbered 7, after V lost 3 bases and J lost 5 bases. The CDR3 has 16 residues. The germline V gene encodes CDR1 SEHNR and CDR2 FQNEAQ (reference sequence). CDR3 in DNA: TGTGCCAGCAGCTTCGGTGACAGGGGGCTCAGAAACACCATATATTTT. Its protein is CASSFGDRGLRNTIYF.

The genes are TRBV6-1 and TRBJ1-2; maybe TRBD1 (5 bases). The CDR3 contains 16 residues. Germline CDR1 is MNHNS and CDR2 is SASEGT. V lost 2 bases and J lost 1, with 14 bases in between. The CDR3 spells CASSETGRGFNYGYTF. The CDR3, as DNA: TGTGCCAGCAGTGAAACGGGGAGGGGATTTAACTATGGCTACACCTTC.

CDR3 sequence: CASAAGYRNEQFF. CDR3 nucleotide sequence: TGCGCCAGCGCTGCGGGATACCGAAATGAGCAGTTCTTC. This sequence joins TRBV10-1 and TRBJ2-1; D is perhaps TRBD2 (6 bases). Trimming removed 8 bases at V and 7 bases at J, with 15 bases between. The germline gives CDR1 WNHNN, CDR2 SYGVQD (reference sequence). The CDR3 length is 13 residues.

The chain recombines TRBV6-5 with TRBJ2-3; no firm D call. This CDR3 comprises 14 residues. V lost 2 bases, J lost 2 bases, and 8 bases lay in between. The germline V gene encodes CDR1 MNHEY and CDR2 SVGAGI. The CDR3 DNA reads TGTGCCAGCAGTTACGGTACAACCACAGATACGCAGTATTTT. Translated, it gives CASSYGTTTDTQYF.

This chain uses TRBV7-2 with TRBJ2-1, with 8 nucleotides matching TRBD1. V was clipped by 5 bases and J by 0 bases; unmatched bases: 6. This CDR3 is built from 16 residues. Germline CDR1 and CDR2: SGHTA and FQGNSA. The CDR3 is CASSGQGLSSYNEQFF. Here the CDR3 DNA reads TGTGCCAGCAGCGGACAGGGCCTGAGCTCCTACAATGAGCAGTTCTTC.

This rearrangement joins TRBV5-1 to TRBJ1-1, with D perhaps TRBD1 (6 bases). This CDR3 spans 14 amino acids. Germline V gene sequence: CDR1 SGHRS, CDR2 YFSETQ. V was shortened by 0 bases and J by 6 bases, with 12 bases between the two germline ends. In DNA, the CDR3 is TGCGCCAGCAGCTTGGGATCCAGGGGTTCTGAAGCTTTCTTT. Translation gives CASSLGSRGSEAFF.

The rearrangement joins TRBV6-5 to TRBJ2-7; 10 nucleotides agree with TRBD2. V was pared by 2 bases and J by 6 bases, with 7 bases of the junction left unmatched. Germline CDR1 reads MNHEY; CDR2 reads SVGAGI. CDR3 length equals 15 residues. Here the CDR3 reads CASSYSTSGNGEQYF. In DNA form, the CDR3 reads TGTGCCAGCAGTTACAGCACTAGCGGGAACGGCGAGCAGTACTTC.

This clone has only a few counts. V and J are TRBV28 and TRBJ1-1; a weak D match, TRBD1 (6 bases). Germline CDR1 and CDR2: MDHEN and SYDVKM. This CDR3 comprises 12 residues. Trimming shortened V by 10 bases and J by 1 base, and 10 bases separated the two germline ends. DNA for the CDR3: TGTGCCATCCAACAGGGGAACACTGAAGCTTTCTTT. Translation gives CAIQQGNTEAFF.

This clone came up once. The genes are TRBV6-1 and TRBJ1-5, with no clear D. V was pared by 3 bases and J by 5 bases, with 8 bases between. In germline, CDR1 is MNHNS, CDR2 SASEGT. This CDR3 contains 13 residues. The chain's CDR3 is CASSDWGDQPQHF. In DNA, the CDR3 is TGTGCCAGCAGTGACTGGGGAGATCAGCCCCAGCATTTT.

V gene TRBV19 combines with J gene TRBJ2-3; 9 positions match TRBD1. The trim removed 3 bases at V and 2 bases at J, leaving 3 bases unmatched. Germline V gene data show CDR1 as LNHDA and CDR2 as SQIVND (reference sequence). The CDR3 is 15 amino acids. The DNA for the CDR3 is TGTGCCAGTAGTATGGGACAGGGTCCCACAGATACGCAGTATTTT. Its protein is CASSMGQGPTDTQYF. Together with reference TRBV19 and TRBJ2-3, the CDR3 gives the full variable domain: DGGITQSPKYLFRKEGQNVTLSCEQNLNHDAMYWYRQDPGQGLRLIYYSQIVNDFQKGDIAEGYSVSREKKESFPLTVTSAQKNPTAFYLCASSMGQGPTDTQYFGPGTRLTVL.